This T cell receptor (beta chain) was documented in a study of cytomegalovirus exposure and HLA in healthy donors. General study findings and limits: Most TCR beta V segments were productive about 87% or about 30% of the time in an earlier analysis. Within the data, a cluster of highly shared sequence variants was likely a sequencing artifact. CMV serostatus was the only recorded immune exposure for donors. Later analysis showed TCR association rates varying by HLA locus, highest for DRB1 and lowest for HLA-C.

This clone was seen a few times. Its antigen is as yet unknown. PCR primers comprised 60 Vbeta and 13 Jbeta primers. Sequencing used immunoSEQ multiplex PCR; TCRdb keeps in-frame clones, though not all of them. The sample gives 150,000 to 200,000 clones, roughly 80% of which show up once; around 11% is in the top ten. This sequence was found in a man aged 18 to 29 in good health and CMV-seropositive. Material for sequencing was PBMCs.

The CDR3 sequence: CASSLWSSSTGELFF. The CDR3 nucleotides are TGTGCCAGCAGCTTGTGGTCTAGCAGCACCGGGGAGCTGTTTTTT. This chain joins TRBV5-6 and TRBJ2-2; TRBD2 is a possible D gene (5 bases). The CDR3 consists of 15 residues. The germline gives CDR1 SGHDT, CDR2 YYEEEE. Trimming shortened V by 1 base and J by 4 bases, and 11 bases separated the two germline ends.